One and the same sample provided the 15 T cell receptor beta chains below, sequenced in a study of cytomegalovirus exposure and HLA in healthy donors. This PCR relied on a set of 60 Vbeta primers and 13 Jbeta primers. Sequencing used immunoSEQ multiplex PCR; TCRdb keeps in-frame clones, though not all of them. The sample records around 150,000 clones, about 75% being singletons. The sample taken for sequencing was PBMCs. These receptors were collected from a woman between 50 and 59 years old in good health and CMV-seropositive.

The genes are TRBV5-1 and TRBJ1-6; 10 nucleotides align to TRBD1. J was trimmed by 10 bases and V by 4 bases; bases with no gene match: 8. The CDR3 sequence is 15 residues long. Germline CDR1 and CDR2: SGHRS and YFSETQ. The DNA for the CDR3 is TGCGCCAGCAGCAAACAGACAGGGGGCGAATCACCCCTCCACTTT. Translating it yields CASSKQTGGESPLHF.

The chain couples TRBV7-9 to TRBJ1-1; TRBD1 might be the D (5 bases). The ends were cut back, 1 base at V and 1 base at J, with 7 bases in the middle. The CDR3 is made up of 14 amino acids. CDR1 and CDR2 from the germline V gene are SEHNR and FQNEAQ (reference sequence). In nucleotides, the CDR3 is TGTGCCAGCAGCTTAGGGCAGGGGAACACTGAAGCTTTCTTT. Its protein product is CASSLGQGNTEAFF.

J is TRBJ2-7 and V is TRBV10-3, with 8 bases identical to TRBD1. There are 14 residues in the CDR3. J was trimmed by 6 bases and V by 3 bases; bases with no gene match: 7. Germline V gene data show CDR1 as ENHRY and CDR2 as SYGVKD. CDR3 protein: CAISEQGGSGEQYF. The CDR3, as DNA: TGTGCCATCAGTGAACAGGGGGGTTCAGGCGAGCAGTACTTC.

This clone was counted only a few times. CDR3 amino acids: CASSPRSRLWEQYF. CDR3 nucleotide sequence: TGTGCCAGCTCACCCCGTAGCCGTCTGTGGGAGCAGTACTTC. The chain has TRBV18 and TRBJ2-7; no firm D call. The V gene's germline CDR1 is KGHSH and CDR2 LQKENI. This CDR3 region has 14 residues. V was clipped by 3 bases and J by 7 bases, with 16 bases between them.

This sequence joins TRBV4-1 and TRBJ1-2; D not resolved. V was pared by 1 base and J by 5 bases, with 14 bases between. Germline CDR1 and CDR2: MGHRA and YSYEKL. The CDR3 has 15 amino acids. The CDR3, as DNA: TGCGCCAGCAGCCAAGCCCCGGTAGGGAGTTATGGCTACACCTTC. Amino acid sequence: CASSQAPVGSYGYTF.

The chain uses TRBV29-1 and TRBJ1-1; a weak D match, TRBD1 (5 bases). Germline V gene data show CDR1 as SQVTM and CDR2 as ANQGSEA. The CDR3 runs to 15 residues. The V end lost 6 bases, the J end lost 1 base, and 18 bases lay between the germline ends. CDR3 residues: CSVSSRASKNTEAFF. CDR3 nucleotide sequence: TGCAGCGTGAGCTCCAGGGCCTCTAAGAACACTGAAGCTTTCTTT.

Comments on this clone: Other nucleotide sequences in the sample specify the same CDR3. This sequence joins TRBV5-1 and TRBJ1-1, with a tentative D call TRBD1 (6 bases). Looked up from germline, CDR1 is SGHRS and CDR2 is YFSETQ. The CDR3 runs 14 residues. V lost 3 bases and J lost 1, with 10 bases in between. CDR3 sequence reads: CASSWGGQNTEAFF. CDR3 nucleotide sequence: TGCGCCAGCAGCTGGGGGGGACAGAACACTGAAGCTTTCTTT.

This chain uses TRBV4-1 with TRBJ1-2, with 8 bases that match TRBD1. CDR3 length: 14 residues. Trimming removed 1 base from V and 10 bases from J; junction bases left unmatched: 8. The germline gives CDR1 MGHRA, CDR2 YSYEKL. The CDR3 reads CASSQGTGMIDYTF. In DNA, the CDR3 is TGCGCCAGCAGCCAAGGGACAGGGATGATTGACTACACCTTC.

The chain is built from TRBV5-6 and TRBJ1-2; TRBD1 is a possible D gene (6 bases). Trimming took 4 bases from V and 8 from J, leaving 15 bases between them. The CDR3 covers 13 residues. The V gene's germline CDR1 is SGHDT and CDR2 YYEEEE. CDR3 DNA sequence: TGTGCCAGCAGCATAACAGGGTTAAAGGGCTACACCTTC. Amino acids: CASSITGLKGYTF.

In DNA, the CDR3 is TGTGCCAGCAGTCCTTACAGGGGGCTGAGGACTGAAGCTTTCTTT. This codes for CASSPYRGLRTEAFF. The chain links TRBV6-5 to TRBJ1-1; 9 bases are a match to TRBD1. The CDR3 has 15 amino acids. The V segment lost 5 bases and the J segment 5 bases; nucleotides outside the gene matches: 9. CDR1 MNHEY and CDR2 SVGAGI come from the germline V gene.

The chain joins TRBV27 to TRBJ1-5, with D uncertain. The germline V gene encodes CDR1 MNHEY and CDR2 SMNVEV (reference sequence). The CDR3 sequence is 13 residues long. Trimming left V 6 bases short and J 4 bases short, with 10 bases between. The CDR3 sequence is CASSPSRNQPQHF. The CDR3 region has the DNA TGTGCCAGCAGCCCAAGCCGGAATCAGCCCCAGCATTTT.

This chain links TRBV7-6 with TRBJ2-1; 9 bases are shared with TRBD1. This CDR3 has 17 amino acids. V dropped 4 bases and J dropped 4; count of bases not matched to a gene: 11. CDR1 is SGHVS and CDR2 is FNYEAQ in the germline V gene. The CDR3 sequence: CASSSIPGQGYYNEQFF. The CDR3 DNA follows: TGTGCCAGCAGCTCGATTCCGGGACAGGGCTATTACAATGAGCAGTTCTTC.

This chain connects TRBV14 to TRBJ2-7, with D possibly being TRBD1 (5 bases). Per germline, CDR1 SGHDN and CDR2 FVKESK. This CDR3 is built from 13 residues. The V end lost 6 bases, the J end lost 2 bases, and 11 bases lay between the germline ends. In nucleotides, the CDR3 is TGTGCCAGCAGTAGGGGCCGGCCCTACGAGCAGTACTTC. Encoded protein: CASSRGRPYEQYF.

The chain uses TRBV25-1 and TRBJ2-5; D uncertain. The germline V gene has CDR1 MGHDK and CDR2 SYGVNS. The length of the CDR3 is 15 residues. Trimming shortened V by 1 base and J by 4 bases, and 13 bases separated the two germline ends. CDR3 sequence (DNA): TGTGCCAGCAGTGAATTATCCCCGGTCCTAGAGACCCAGTACTTC. Translated: CASSELSPVLETQYF.

The chain joins TRBV4-1 to TRBJ2-3; 7 bases are a match to TRBD1. Germline V lookup: CDR1 MGHRA, CDR2 YSYEKL. The CDR3 totals 13 residues. V lost 2 bases to trimming and J lost 4 bases; unmatched junction nucleotides: 0. CDR3 sequence reads: CASSQRGPDTQYF. The CDR3 nucleotides are TGCGCCAGCAGCCAAAGGGGGCCAGATACGCAGTATTTT.